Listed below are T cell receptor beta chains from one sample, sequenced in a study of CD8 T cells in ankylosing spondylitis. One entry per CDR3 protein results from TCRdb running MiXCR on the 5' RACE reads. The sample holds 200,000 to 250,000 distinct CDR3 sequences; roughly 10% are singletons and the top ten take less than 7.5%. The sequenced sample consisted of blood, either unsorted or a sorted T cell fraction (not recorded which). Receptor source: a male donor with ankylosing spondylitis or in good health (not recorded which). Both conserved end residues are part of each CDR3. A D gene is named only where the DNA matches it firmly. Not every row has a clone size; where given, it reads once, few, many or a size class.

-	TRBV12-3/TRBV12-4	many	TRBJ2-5	CASSFSGREETQYF	TGTGCCAGCAGTTTTTCAGGCAGGGAAGAGACCCAGTACTTC
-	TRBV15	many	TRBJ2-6	CATSRQSGANVLTF	TGTGCCACCAGCAGACAATCTGGGGCCAACGTCCTGACTTTC
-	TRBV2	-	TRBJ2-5	CASSEVEQTQYF	TGTGCCAGCAGTGAAGTGGAACAAACCCAGTACTTC
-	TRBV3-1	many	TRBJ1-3	CASSQEGGRTAISGNTIYF	TGTGCCAGCAGCCAAGAAGGCGGTCGGACAGCAATCTCTGGAAACACCATATATTTT
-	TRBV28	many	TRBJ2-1	CASIGIGSYNEQFF	TGTGCCAGCATAGGGATTGGGTCCTACAATGAGCAGTTCTTC
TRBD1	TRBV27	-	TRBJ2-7	CASRYTGVTNEQYF	TGTGCCAGCAGATACACAGGGGTGACGAACGAGCAGTACTTC
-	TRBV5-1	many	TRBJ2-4	CASSLETVAKNIQYF	TGCGCCAGCAGTTTGGAGACAGTTGCCAAAAACATTCAGTACTTC
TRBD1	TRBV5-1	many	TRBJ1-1	CASSLESTDRDTEAFF	TGCGCCAGCAGCTTGGAGAGTACCGACAGGGACACTGAAGCTTTCTTT
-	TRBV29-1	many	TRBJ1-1	CSVVDITEAFF	TGCAGCGTTGTAGACATCACTGAAGCTTTCTTT
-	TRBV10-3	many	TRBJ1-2	CAVAPFSGDDGYTF	TGTGCCGTCGCCCCTTTTAGCGGAGACGATGGCTACACCTTC
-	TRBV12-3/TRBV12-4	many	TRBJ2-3	CASSSLLGGGLSTDTQYF	TGTGCCAGCAGCTCCCTATTGGGAGGGGGGCTTAGCACAGATACGCAGTATTTT
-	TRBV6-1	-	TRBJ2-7	CASGQAGSYEQYF	TGTGCCAGCGGTCAGGCCGGGTCCTACGAGCAGTACTTC
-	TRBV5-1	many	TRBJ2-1	CASRITSSSYNEQFF	TGCGCCAGCAGGATTACTAGCTCCTCCTACAATGAGCAGTTCTTC
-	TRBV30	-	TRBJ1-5	CAWSSGAGVQPQHF	TGTGCCTGGAGTTCGGGGGCAGGGGTCCAGCCCCAGCATTTT
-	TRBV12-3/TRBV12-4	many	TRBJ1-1	CASSTQVEAFF	TGTGCCAGCAGTACCCAGGTTGAAGCTTTCTTT
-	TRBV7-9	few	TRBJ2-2	CASSLILDTGELFF	TGTGCCAGCAGCCTTATTCTTGACACCGGGGAGCTGTTTTTT
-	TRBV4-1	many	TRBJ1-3	CASRKVGNSGNTIYF	TGCGCCAGTCGGAAAGTAGGGAACTCTGGAAACACCATATATTTT
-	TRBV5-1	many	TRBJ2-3	CASSLDRGATDTQYF	TGCGCCAGCAGCTTGGATCGCGGGGCCACAGATACGCAGTATTTT
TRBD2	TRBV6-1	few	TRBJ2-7	CASSRSGRVEQYF	TGTGCCAGCAGCCGTAGCGGGAGAGTCGAGCAGTACTTC
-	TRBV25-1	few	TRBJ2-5	CASSESGTLQETQYF	TGTGCCAGCAGTGAATCGGGGACTTTACAAGAGACCCAGTACTTC
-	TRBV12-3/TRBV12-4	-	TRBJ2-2	CASSIEVLDTGELFF	TGTGCCAGCAGTATCGAGGTTTTGGACACCGGGGAGCTGTTTTTT
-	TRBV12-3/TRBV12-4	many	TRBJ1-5	CASSRHYQPQHF	TGTGCCAGCAGCAGACATTATCAGCCCCAGCATTTT
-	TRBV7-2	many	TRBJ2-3	CASSPAPGDFQYF	TGTGCCAGCAGCCCCGCCCCAGGGGACTTCCAGTATTTT
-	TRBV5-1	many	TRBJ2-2	CASSLPGALDTGELFF	TGCGCCAGCAGCCTGCCGGGGGCCCTCGACACCGGGGAGCTGTTTTTT
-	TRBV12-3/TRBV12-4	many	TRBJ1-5	CASSGSSQPQHF	TGTGCCAGCAGTGGGTCTAGTCAGCCCCAGCATTTT
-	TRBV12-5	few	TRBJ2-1	CASGLLDEQFF	TGTGCTAGTGGTCTGCTGGATGAGCAGTTCTTC